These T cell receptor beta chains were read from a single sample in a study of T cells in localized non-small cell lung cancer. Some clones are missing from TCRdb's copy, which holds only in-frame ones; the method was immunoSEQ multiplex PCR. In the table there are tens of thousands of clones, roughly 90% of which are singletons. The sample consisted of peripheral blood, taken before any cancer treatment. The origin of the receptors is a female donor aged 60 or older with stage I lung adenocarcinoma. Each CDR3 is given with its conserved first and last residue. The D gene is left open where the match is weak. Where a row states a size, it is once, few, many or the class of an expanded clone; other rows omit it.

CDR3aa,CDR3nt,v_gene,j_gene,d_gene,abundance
CASVATDRDRETQYF,TGTGCCAGCGTCGCGACCGACAGGGACCGAGAGACCCAGTACTTC,TRBV28,TRBJ2-5,TRBD1,-
CASSPGQGMGYGYTF,TGTGCCAGCAGCCCTGGACAGGGGATGGGATATGGCTACACCTTC,TRBV5-6,TRBJ1-2,TRBD1,-
CAWTQLAPNIQYF,TGTGCCTGGACCCAACTAGCCCCGAACATTCAGTACTTC,TRBV30,TRBJ2-4,-,-
CASSLAVGNEAFF,TGTGCCAGCAGCTTAGCGGTGGGGAATGAAGCTTTCTTT,TRBV11-3,TRBJ1-1,-,few
CASNPGQGQETQYF,TGTGCCAGCAATCCGGGACAGGGCCAAGAGACCCAGTACTTC,TRBV2,TRBJ2-5,TRBD1,-
CAARNLEMGQDGYTF,TGCGCCGCCAGGAACCTCGAAATGGGGCAAGATGGCTACACCTTC,TRBV10-2,TRBJ1-2,-,-
CASSHPSRDRAYEQYF,TGCGCCAGCAGTCACCCATCCCGGGACAGAGCCTACGAGCAGTACTTC,TRBV23-1,TRBJ2-7,TRBD1,few
CASSLGHFYGYTF,TGTGCCAGCAGCTTAGGACACTTCTATGGCTACACCTTC,TRBV7-9,TRBJ1-2,-,-
CASSLGGGAGSGANVLTF,TGTGCCAGCAGTTTGGGGGGTGGTGCGGGGAGCGGGGCCAACGTCCTGACTTTC,TRBV28,TRBJ2-6,-,-
CASSLGQLAGGQETQYF,TGCGCCAGCAGCTTGGGGCAGCTAGCGGGGGGACAAGAGACCCAGTACTTC,TRBV5-1,TRBJ2-5,TRBD2,-
CASSMGGVVTETQYF,TGTGCCAGTAGTATGGGAGGGGTAGTGACAGAGACCCAGTACTTC,TRBV19,TRBJ2-5,TRBD2,-
CASSLAGGFEYEQYF,TGTGCCAGCAGCTTAGCCGGGGGTTTTGAATACGAGCAGTACTTC,TRBV7-8,TRBJ2-7,-,-
CASMGRGHEQFF,TGTGCTAGTATGGGAAGGGGACATGAGCAGTTCTTC,TRBV12-5,TRBJ2-1,-,-
CASSFRDRGYTF,TGTGCCAGCAGCTTTCGGGACAGAGGCTACACCTTC,TRBV7-9,TRBJ1-2,TRBD1,-
CASSLEGRLQETQYF,TGTGCCAGCAGCTTAGAAGGGAGATTGCAAGAGACCCAGTACTTC,TRBV11-2,TRBJ2-5,-,-
CASSLFTGEYSAEAFF,TGCGCCAGCAGCTTGTTTACGGGGGAATATTCTGCTGAAGCTTTCTTT,TRBV5-1,TRBJ1-1,-,-
CASSSTRLGDTEAFF,TGTGCCAGCAGCTCCACTCGCCTCGGGGACACTGAAGCTTTCTTT,TRBV7-8,TRBJ1-1,-,-
CASSPGFLYEQYF,TGTGCCAGCAGCCCGGGATTCCTCTACGAGCAGTACTTC,TRBV7-9,TRBJ2-7,-,-
CASSRRGNTGELFF,TGCGCCAGCAGCCGGCGGGGGAACACCGGGGAGCTGTTTTTT,TRBV4-3,TRBJ2-2,-,-
CASSLGNTALSYEQYF,TGCGCCAGCAGCTTGGGGAACACCGCTTTATCCTACGAGCAGTACTTC,TRBV5-1,TRBJ2-7,-,once
CATYLEGYTF,TGTGCCACCTACCTCGAGGGCTACACCTTC,TRBV6-1,TRBJ1-2,-,-
CASSQSSYEYNEQFF,TGTGCCAGCAGCCAAAGTTCATACGAGTATAATGAGCAGTTCTTC,TRBV5-4,TRBJ2-1,-,once
CATRTSGGLRQFF,TGTGCCACGAGGACTAGCGGGGGGCTGCGGCAGTTCTTC,TRBV2,TRBJ2-1,TRBD2,once
CASRRTVQETQYF,TGTGCCAGTAGGAGAACAGTACAAGAGACCCAGTACTTC,TRBV19,TRBJ2-5,-,-
CASSYSSGSAFF,TGTGCCAGCAGTTACTCGAGTGGTAGTGCTTTCTTT,TRBV6-6,TRBJ1-1,-,-
CASSLGQGTEAFF,TGTGCCAGTAGCCTCGGACAGGGCACTGAAGCTTTCTTT,TRBV19,TRBJ1-1,TRBD1,-
CASNLGANNSPLHF,TGTGCCAGCAATCTGGGGGCAAATAATTCACCCCTCCACTTT,TRBV6-6,TRBJ1-6,-,-
CASSDTGSTDTQYF,TGTGCCAGCTCAGATACCGGGAGCACAGATACGCAGTATTTT,TRBV18,TRBJ2-3,-,-
CASRRTGTGAGVTNEKLFF,TGCGCCAGCAGACGGACTGGGACAGGGGCGGGAGTTACTAATGAAAAACTGTTTTTT,TRBV5-1,TRBJ1-4,TRBD1,-
CASSTRDSSYEQYF,TGTGCCAGTAGTACTCGGGACAGTTCCTACGAGCAGTACTTC,TRBV19,TRBJ2-7,TRBD1,-
CASSLDGLGQPQHF,TGTGCCAGCAGCTTGGACGGATTGGGGCAGCCCCAGCATTTT,TRBV5-6,TRBJ1-5,-,-
CASSLWGTAHNEQFF,TGTGCCAGCAGTTTATGGGGGACGGCGCACAATGAGCAGTTCTTC,TRBV28,TRBJ2-1,-,-
CASTYGYTF,TGTGCCAGTACCTATGGCTACACCTTC,TRBV19,TRBJ1-2,-,-
CATSRRQGGDGEKLFF,TGTGCCACCAGCCGACGACAGGGGGGAGATGGTGAAAAACTGTTTTTT,TRBV15,TRBJ1-4,TRBD1,-
CASSTLFTSGGDNEQFF,TGTGCCAGTAGTACCCTTTTTACTAGCGGGGGGGACAATGAGCAGTTCTTC,TRBV19,TRBJ2-1,TRBD2,-
CASSGLGGRTLAGDSYNEQFF,TGCGCCAGCAGCGGGCTAGGTGGCCGTACGTTAGCGGGGGACTCCTACAATGAGCAGTTCTTC,TRBV5-1,TRBJ2-1,TRBD2,-
CASSEGSGGATYNEQFF,TGTGCCAGCAGTGAGGGTAGCGGGGGGGCCACCTACAATGAGCAGTTCTTC,TRBV6-4,TRBJ2-1,TRBD2,-
CASSQGTVSGELFF,TGTGCCAGCAGCCAAGGGACAGTGTCCGGGGAGCTGTTTTTT,TRBV4-2,TRBJ2-2,-,-
CASSLPGTNSPLHF,TGTGCCAGCAGCTTGCCAGGAACTAATTCACCCCTCCACTTT,TRBV5-4,TRBJ1-6,-,-
CAITGTGDQPQHF,TGTGCCATCACCGGGACAGGAGATCAGCCCCAGCATTTT,TRBV28,TRBJ1-5,TRBD1,-
CASTDSLINYGYTF,TGTGCCAGCACGGACAGCCTTATTAACTATGGCTACACCTTC,TRBV6-1,TRBJ1-2,-,-
CASSRRDKSSYEQYF,TGTGCCAGCTCTCGCCGGGACAAAAGCTCCTACGAGCAGTACTTC,TRBV18,TRBJ2-7,-,-
CASSPGTGKRNEQFF,TGTGCCAGCAGTCCCGGGACAGGGAAGCGGAATGAGCAGTTCTTC,TRBV28,TRBJ2-1,TRBD1,few
CASRTGDAYEQYF,TGCGCCAGCCGGACAGGGGACGCCTACGAGCAGTACTTC,TRBV5-1,TRBJ2-7,TRBD1,-
CASSLGGQARSYEQYF,TGCGCCAGCAGCTTGGGGGGACAGGCCCGCTCCTACGAGCAGTACTTC,TRBV5-1,TRBJ2-7,TRBD1,-
CASSLVGPAGATSYNEQFF,TGTGCCAGCAGCTTAGTTGGACCAGCGGGGGCCACCTCCTACAATGAGCAGTTCTTC,TRBV7-2,TRBJ2-1,TRBD2,-
CASRYDGTNTGELFF,TGTGCCAGCAGATACGACGGGACGAACACCGGGGAGCTGTTTTTT,TRBV5-4,TRBJ2-2,-,-
CASSLVSGTAHFNEQFF,TGTGCCAGCAGCTTAGTCTCCGGGACAGCACATTTCAATGAGCAGTTCTTC,TRBV11-3,TRBJ2-1,TRBD1,-
CASSLAGTSGVSSYEQYF,TGCGCCAGCAGCTTGGCCGGGACTAGCGGGGTATCCTCCTACGAGCAGTACTTC,TRBV5-1,TRBJ2-7,TRBD2,-
CASSQDSGGETQYF,TGCGCCAGCAGCCAAGACAGCGGGGGCGAGACCCAGTACTTC,TRBV4-3,TRBJ2-5,TRBD2,-
CASSTTGVGSPLHF,TGTGCCAGCAGCACGACAGGGGTGGGTTCACCCCTCCACTTT,TRBV5-4,TRBJ1-6,TRBD1,-
CASSPTGNGYTF,TGTGCCAGCAGCCCGACAGGGAACGGCTACACCTTC,TRBV6-1,TRBJ1-2,TRBD1,-
CAIGQGPNTEAFF,TGTGCCATTGGACAGGGCCCGAACACTGAAGCTTTCTTT,TRBV6-1,TRBJ1-1,TRBD1,-
CAWRETGHNSPLHF,TGTGCCTGGAGAGAGACAGGGCACAATTCACCCCTCCACTTT,TRBV30,TRBJ1-6,TRBD1,-
CAWSHTGVDTEAFF,TGTGCCTGGAGTCACACGGGGGTCGACACTGAAGCTTTCTTT,TRBV30,TRBJ1-1,-,-